The T cell receptor (beta chain) under discussion was sequenced for a study of blood T cells in healthy people across ages. Trimming left V 3 bases short and J 0 bases short, with 13 bases between. The CDR3 totals 15 residues. Germline CDR1 GTSNPN, CDR2 SVGIG (reference sequence). Each sample yielded at least 6 million isolated PBMCs. The authors ran a second PCR of roughly 7 to 11 cycles using a sample-barcoded 5' primer and a J-beta primer mix. TCRdb recomputed calls from the 5' RACE reads with MiXCR, one row per CDR3 protein. The sample has roughly 900,000 distinct CDR3 sequences; 29% are singletons.

Source material: blood. The chain combines TRBV30 with TRBJ2-3, with a weak D call TRBD2 (5 bases). The sequence was obtained from a woman of 80 years or more in good health. Written as DNA, the CDR3 is TGTGCCTGGAGCCGGGATTTACCCAGCACAGATACGCAGTATTTT. This sequence encodes CAWSRDLPSTDTQYF.